Shown below are 3 T cell receptor beta chains from a single sample sequenced in a study of tumor and adjacent non-tumor tissue in lung cancer. RNA was extracted from bulk tissue without any cell sorting. The library came from three nested PCR rounds adapted from ARM-PCR protocols. MiXCR was run by TCRdb on the multiplex PCR reads, yielding one entry per CDR3 protein. This sample has more than 95,000 distinct CDR3 sequences; 66% occur once, and the top ten carry roughly 12%. The sample taken for sequencing was lung tumor tissue. Source of these receptors: a man aged 30 to 39 with non-small cell lung cancer.

In regard to this clonotype: A single base separates this from a much larger clone, so it may be a read error. The chain links TRBV6-6 to TRBJ2-3; D possibly corresponds to TRBD1 (6 bases). With 7 bases removed from V and 1 base from J, the gap between germline ends came to 15 bases. The CDR3 spans 15 residues. Germline CDR1 is MNHNY and CDR2 is SVGAGI (reference sequence). CDR3 amino acids: CASTNWDKGTDTQYF. The DNA of the CDR3 is TGTGCCAGCACCAACTGGGACAAGGGCACAGATACGCAGTATTTT.

Of note for this clonotype: The junction and the germline gene differ at one end; a read error may be behind it. The V call is TRBV12-3 or TRBV12-4, the J call TRBJ1-5; D is unclear. The CDR3 sequence is 15 residues long. The CDR3 reads CASSLVWWLNQPQHF. CDR3 nucleotide sequence: TGTGCCAGCAGCCTAGTCTGGTGGCTCAATCAGCCTCAGCATTTT.

This clonotype was detected ten times or more. The CDR3 nucleotides are TGCGCCAGCAGCCAAGTGGGACATTCGAGGGTCGTTAGCAATCAGCCCCAGCATTTT. This codes for CASSQVGHSRVVSNQPQHF. The J gene is TRBJ1-5, the V gene TRBV4-1, with D possibly TRBD1 on 6 matching bases. The V gene lost 1 base and the J gene lost 0 bases, with 19 bases spanning the gap. This CDR3 spans 19 amino acids. CDR1 is MGHRA and CDR2 is YSYEKL in the germline V gene.